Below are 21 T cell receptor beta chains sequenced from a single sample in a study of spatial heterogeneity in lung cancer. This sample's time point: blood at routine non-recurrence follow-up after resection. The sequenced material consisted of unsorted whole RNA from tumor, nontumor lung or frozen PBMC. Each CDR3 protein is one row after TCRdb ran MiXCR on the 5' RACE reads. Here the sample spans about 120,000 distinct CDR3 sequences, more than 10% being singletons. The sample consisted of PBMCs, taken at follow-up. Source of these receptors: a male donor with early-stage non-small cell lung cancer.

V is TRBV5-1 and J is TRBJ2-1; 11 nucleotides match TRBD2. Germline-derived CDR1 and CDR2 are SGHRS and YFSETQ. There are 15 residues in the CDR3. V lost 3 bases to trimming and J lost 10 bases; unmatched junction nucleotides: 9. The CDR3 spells CASSSRASGGKEQFF. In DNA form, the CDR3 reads TGCGCCAGCAGCTCCAGGGCTAGCGGGGGGAAAGAGCAGTTCTTC.

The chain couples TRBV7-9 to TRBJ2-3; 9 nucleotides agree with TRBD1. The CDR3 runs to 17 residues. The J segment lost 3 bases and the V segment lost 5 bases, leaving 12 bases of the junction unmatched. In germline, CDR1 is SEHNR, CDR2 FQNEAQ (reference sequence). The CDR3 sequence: CASSPPRTGAGTDTQYF. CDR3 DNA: TGTGCCAGCAGCCCCCCTCGGACAGGGGCAGGTACAGATACGCAGTATTTT.

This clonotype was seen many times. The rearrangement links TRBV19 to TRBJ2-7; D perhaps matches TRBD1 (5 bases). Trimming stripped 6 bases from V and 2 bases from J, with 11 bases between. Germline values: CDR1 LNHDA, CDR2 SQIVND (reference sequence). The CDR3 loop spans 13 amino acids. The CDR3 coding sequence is TGTGCCAGTAGGGACATACTCACCTACGAGCAGTACTTC. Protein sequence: CASRDILTYEQYF.

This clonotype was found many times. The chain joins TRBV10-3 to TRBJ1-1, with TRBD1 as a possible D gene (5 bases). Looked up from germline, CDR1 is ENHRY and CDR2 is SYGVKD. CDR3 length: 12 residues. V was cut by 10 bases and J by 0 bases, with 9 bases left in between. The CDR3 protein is CASSGLNTEAFF. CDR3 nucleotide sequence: TGTGCCAGCTCAGGGTTGAACACTGAAGCTTTCTTT.

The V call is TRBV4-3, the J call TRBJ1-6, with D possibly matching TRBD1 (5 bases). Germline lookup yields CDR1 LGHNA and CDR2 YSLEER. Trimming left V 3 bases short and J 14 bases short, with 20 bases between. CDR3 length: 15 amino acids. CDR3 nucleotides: TGCGCCAGCAGCCAGACGGCGGGGACCCGGTCTTCCCTCCACTTT. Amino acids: CASSQTAGTRSSLHF.

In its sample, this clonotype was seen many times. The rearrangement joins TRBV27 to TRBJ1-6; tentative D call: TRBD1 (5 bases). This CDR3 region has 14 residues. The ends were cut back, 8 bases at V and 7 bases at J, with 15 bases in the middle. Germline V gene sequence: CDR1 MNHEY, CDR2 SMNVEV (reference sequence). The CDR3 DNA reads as TGTGCCAGCCGCCTCCGCGACAGAAATTCACCCCTCCACTTT. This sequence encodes CASRLRDRNSPLHF.

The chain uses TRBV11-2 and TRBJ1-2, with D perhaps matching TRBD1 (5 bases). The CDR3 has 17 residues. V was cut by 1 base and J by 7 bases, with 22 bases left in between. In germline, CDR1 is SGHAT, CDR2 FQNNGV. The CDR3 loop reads CASSLVRWRGSFSGYTF. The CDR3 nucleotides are TGTGCCAGCAGCTTAGTAAGGTGGCGGGGCTCCTTTTCTGGCTACACCTTC. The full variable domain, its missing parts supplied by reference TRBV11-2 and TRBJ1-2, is EAGVAQSPRYKIIEKRQSVAFWCNPISGHATLYWYQQILGQGPKLLIQFQNNGVVDDSQLPKDRFSAERLKGVDSTLKIQPAKLEDSAVYLCASSLVRWRGSFSGYTFGSGTRLTVV.

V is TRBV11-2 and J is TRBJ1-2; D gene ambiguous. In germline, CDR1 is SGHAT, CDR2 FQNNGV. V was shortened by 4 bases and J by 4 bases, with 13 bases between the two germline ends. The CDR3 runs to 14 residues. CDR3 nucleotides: TGTGCCAGCAGCTCCACCGTGACCGGCTATGGCTACACCTTC. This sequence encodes CASSSTVTGYGYTF.

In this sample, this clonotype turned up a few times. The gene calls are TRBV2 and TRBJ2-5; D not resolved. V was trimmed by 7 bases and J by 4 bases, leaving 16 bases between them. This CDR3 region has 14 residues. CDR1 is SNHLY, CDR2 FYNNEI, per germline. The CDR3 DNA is TGTGCCAGCACCCGGGCCCCCCCGCCAGAGACCCAGTACTTC. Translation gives CASTRAPPPETQYF.

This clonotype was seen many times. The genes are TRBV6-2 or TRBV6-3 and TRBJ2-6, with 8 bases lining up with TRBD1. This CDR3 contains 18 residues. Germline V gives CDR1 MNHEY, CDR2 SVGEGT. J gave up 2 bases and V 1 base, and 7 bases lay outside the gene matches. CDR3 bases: TGTGCCAGCAGTTACTATCGGCAGGGGGCTGCTGGGGCCAACGTCCTGACTTTC. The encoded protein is CASSYYRQGAAGANVLTF.

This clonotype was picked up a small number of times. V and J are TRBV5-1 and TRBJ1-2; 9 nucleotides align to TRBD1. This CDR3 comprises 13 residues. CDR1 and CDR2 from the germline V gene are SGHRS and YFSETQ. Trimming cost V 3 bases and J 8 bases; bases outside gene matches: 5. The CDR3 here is CASSWGQGQGYTF. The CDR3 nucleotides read TGCGCCAGCAGCTGGGGACAGGGACAGGGCTACACCTTC.

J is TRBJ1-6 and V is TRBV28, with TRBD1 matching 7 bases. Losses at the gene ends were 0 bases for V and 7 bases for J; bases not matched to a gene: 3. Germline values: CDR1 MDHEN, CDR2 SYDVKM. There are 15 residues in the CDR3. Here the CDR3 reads CASSLWSRGNSPLHF. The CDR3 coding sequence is TGTGCCAGCAGTTTATGGAGCAGGGGGAATTCACCCCTCCACTTT.

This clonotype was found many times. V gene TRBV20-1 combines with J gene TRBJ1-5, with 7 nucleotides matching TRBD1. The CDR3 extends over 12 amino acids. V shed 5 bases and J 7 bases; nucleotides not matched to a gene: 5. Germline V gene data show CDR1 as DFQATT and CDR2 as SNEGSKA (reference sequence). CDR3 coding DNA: TGCAGTGCTCGCCCGGGACAGCAGCCCCAGCATTTT. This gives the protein CSARPGQQPQHF.

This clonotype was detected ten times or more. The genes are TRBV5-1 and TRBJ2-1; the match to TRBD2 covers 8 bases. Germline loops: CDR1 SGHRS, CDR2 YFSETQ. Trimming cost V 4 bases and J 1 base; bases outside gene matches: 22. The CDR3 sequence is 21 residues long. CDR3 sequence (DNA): TGCGCCAGCAGCCCCACTCCACGGCGGGGGGCCTCTCTAGCTTCCTACAATGAGCAGTTCTTC. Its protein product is CASSPTPRRGASLASYNEQFF.

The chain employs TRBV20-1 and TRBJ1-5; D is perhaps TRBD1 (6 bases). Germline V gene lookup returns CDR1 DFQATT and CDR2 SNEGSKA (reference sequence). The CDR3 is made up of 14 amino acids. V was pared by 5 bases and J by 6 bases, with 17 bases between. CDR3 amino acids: CSASGQSVAQPQHF. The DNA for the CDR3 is TGCAGTGCTTCTGGACAGTCAGTCGCTCAGCCCCAGCATTTT.

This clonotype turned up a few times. The CDR3 DNA reads as TGTGCCTGGAGTGCGGTTACTGAAGCTTTCTTT. Amino acid sequence: CAWSAVTEAFF. The rearrangement links TRBV30 to TRBJ1-1; D unclear. Trimming removed 1 base from V and 5 bases from J, with 5 bases in between. The length of the CDR3 is 11 residues. Germline V lookup: CDR1 GTSNPN, CDR2 SVGIG (reference sequence).

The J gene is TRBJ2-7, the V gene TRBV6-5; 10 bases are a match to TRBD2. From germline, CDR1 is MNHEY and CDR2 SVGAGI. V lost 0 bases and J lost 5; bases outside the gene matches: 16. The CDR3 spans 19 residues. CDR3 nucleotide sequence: TGTGCCAGCAGTTACTCGATGATTAGCGGGGGGAGCCGATTCAACGAGCAGTACTTC. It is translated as CASSYSMISGGSRFNEQYF.

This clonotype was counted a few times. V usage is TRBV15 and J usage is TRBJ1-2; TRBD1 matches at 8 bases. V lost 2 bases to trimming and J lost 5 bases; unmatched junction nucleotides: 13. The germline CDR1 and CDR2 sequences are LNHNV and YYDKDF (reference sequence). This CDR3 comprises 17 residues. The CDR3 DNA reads TGTGCCACCAGCAGATTACGGGACAGGCCCTCAGCTTATGGCTACACCTTC. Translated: CATSRLRDRPSAYGYTF.

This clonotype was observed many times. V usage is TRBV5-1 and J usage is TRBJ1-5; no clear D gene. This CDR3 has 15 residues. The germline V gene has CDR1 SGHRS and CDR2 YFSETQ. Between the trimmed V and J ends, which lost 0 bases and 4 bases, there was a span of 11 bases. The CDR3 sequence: CASSLGGIGNQPQHF. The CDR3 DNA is TGCGCCAGCAGCTTGGGGGGAATCGGGAATCAGCCCCAGCATTTT.

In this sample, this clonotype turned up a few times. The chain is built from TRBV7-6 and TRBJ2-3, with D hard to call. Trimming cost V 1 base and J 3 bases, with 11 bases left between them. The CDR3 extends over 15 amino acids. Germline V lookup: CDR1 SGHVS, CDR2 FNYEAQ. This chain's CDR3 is CASSLVPTTTDTQYF. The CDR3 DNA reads TGTGCCAGCAGCTTAGTCCCGACCACGACAGATACGCAGTATTTT. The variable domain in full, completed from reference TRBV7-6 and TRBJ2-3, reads GAGVSQSPRYKVTKRGQDVALRCDPISGHVSLYWYRQALGQGPEFLTYFNYEAQQDKSGLPNDRFSAERPEGSISTLTIQRTEQRDSAMYRCASSLVPTTTDTQYFGPGTRLTVL.

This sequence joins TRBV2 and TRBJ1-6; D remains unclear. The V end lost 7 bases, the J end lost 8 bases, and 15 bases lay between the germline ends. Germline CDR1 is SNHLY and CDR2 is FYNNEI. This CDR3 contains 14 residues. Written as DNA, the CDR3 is TGTGCCAGCATCCAATTCGACCCGGATTCACCCCTCCACTTT. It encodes CASIQFDPDSPLHF.